The clone carrying this T cell receptor beta chain was counted ten times or more. This sample stems from a study of T cells after yellow fever vaccination. MiXCR, applied by TCRdb to the 5' RACE reads, yields one record per CDR3 protein. In the table there are 340,000 or so distinct CDR3 sequences, approximately 13% of which are singletons. The germline gives CDR1 MNHEY, CDR2 SVGEGT. This CDR3 spans 13 amino acids. The ends lost 6 bases at V and 7 bases at J; junction bases unmatched: 3. This material consisted of CD4+ T cells sorted from PBMCs, taken 15 days after the yellow fever booster vaccination. The V call is TRBV6-2 or TRBV6-3, the J call TRBJ1-6; 7 nucleotides agree with TRBD1. The receptor comes from a man between 18 and 29 years old who received the YFV17D yellow fever vaccine. The CDR3 loop is CASRQGWNSPLHF. For the CDR3, the DNA is TGTGCCAGCAGACAGGGGTGGAATTCACCCCTCCACTTT.